Below, one TCR beta chain is given with its context. As yet, its antigen is unknown. Sequenced by immunoSEQ multiplex PCR; TCRdb stores in-frame clones only, minus some. The table has about 100,000 clones, around 87% seen once. V was pared by 7 bases and J by 6 bases, with 16 bases between. The CDR3 loop spans 14 amino acids. Germline loops: CDR1 SNHLY, CDR2 FYNNEI. These data come from a study of T cell responses to AZD1222 COVID-19 vaccine. The study, taken as a whole, reports: White British people made up most donors, females outnumbered males, and clonal diversity was possibly underestimated. Only a handful of individuals given AZD1222 were seropositive at baseline. Regions 160-218 and 743-854 held dominance among vaccine-associated CD4 TCRs, which spanned spike. Repertoires were collected only later (after the peak T cell response had occurred).

The chain recombines TRBV2 with TRBJ1-5, with D unresolved. The input for sequencing was peripheral blood, taken on day 0 of MenACWY control vaccination. This TCR derives from an adult in good health. CDR3 sequence: CASTKEGSGQPQHF. The CDR3 DNA sequence: TGTGCCAGCACTAAAGAGGGATCGGGTCAGCCCCAGCATTTT.